This T cell receptor beta chain was sequenced in a study of T-cell reconstitution after alpha-beta-depleted transplantation in children. This clonotype was seen at least ten times. It was with unique molecular identifiers that the TCRbeta library was prepared. TCRdb recomputed calls from the PCR reads with MiXCR, one row per CDR3 protein. Of hundreds of thousands of distinct CDR3 sequences in the sample, approximately 17% were seen once. CDR3 length: 14 amino acids. Germline assignment: CDR1 SGHTA and CDR2 FQGNSA. The junction had 4 bases not matched to a gene; V was cut back by 1 base and J by 6 bases.

The source was PBMCs from the stem cell graft donor, collected from the stem cell graft. This TCR came from a human donor who donated a stem cell graft to a child with acute myeloid leukemia. V is TRBV7-2 and J is TRBJ1-1; 8 nucleotides agree with TRBD1. The DNA of the CDR3 is TGTGCCAGCAGCTTAGGACAGGGGACGGCTGAAGCTTTCTTT. Amino acids: CASSLGQGTAEAFF.